A selection of T cell receptor beta chains follows, all from one sample in a study of cytomegalovirus exposure and HLA in healthy donors. The repertoire was sequenced with immunoSEQ multiplex PCR; TCRdb's copy has only in-frame clones and lacks some. Here the sample spans about 250,000 clones, around 90% being singletons. The source material was PBMCs. These receptors were collected from a girl aged 2 to 9 in good health and CMV-seronegative. The CDR3 runs from the conserved cysteine through the conserved F or W. D genes are given only for firm matches. Clone sizes are given selectively: once, few, many, or a class where the clone is expanded.

V	size	J	length	D	CDR3	DNA
TRBV29-1	.	TRBJ2-3	15	TRBD1	CSVEYRDRGADTQYF	TGCAGCGTTGAATACCGGGACAGGGGGGCAGATACGCAGTATTTT
TRBV13	.	TRBJ1-3	15	TRBD1	CASSLGDRAGNTIYF	TGTGCCAGCAGCTTGGGGGACAGGGCTGGAAACACCATATATTTT
TRBV1	.	TRBJ2-7	10	.	CTSTFLEQYF	TGCACCAGCACTTTCCTGGAGCAGTACTTC
TRBV5-5	.	TRBJ2-1	19	TRBD2	CASSPQRTSGIVSYNEQFF	TGTGCCAGCAGCCCGCAACGGACTAGCGGGATTGTATCCTACAATGAGCAGTTCTTC
TRBV10-2	.	TRBJ2-7	13	.	CASIPGSSYEQYF	TGCGCCAGCATTCCGGGGTCCTCCTACGAGCAGTACTTC
TRBV11-2	.	TRBJ2-3	17	.	CASSLPVGGAGTDTQYF	TGTGCCAGCAGCTTACCGGTGGGCGGGGCGGGCACAGATACGCAGTATTTT
TRBV13	.	TRBJ2-6	15	.	CASTPRGAGANVLTF	TGTGCCAGCACACCCAGGGGAGCTGGGGCCAACGTCCTGACTTTC
TRBV11-2	.	TRBJ1-3	16	TRBD1	CASSSPGQGTGNTIYF	TGTGCCAGCAGCTCCCCTGGACAGGGGACTGGAAACACCATATATTTT
TRBV15	.	TRBJ1-5	15	TRBD1	CATSRWDRAEQPQHF	TGTGCCACCAGCAGGTGGGACAGGGCGGAACAGCCCCAGCATTTT
TRBV13	once	TRBJ2-1	16	TRBD2	CASSLGGLAGYNEQFF	TGTGCCAGCAGCTTAGGAGGACTAGCGGGGTACAATGAGCAGTTCTTC
TRBV10-3	.	TRBJ2-1	14	TRBD2	CAIGSASGVNEQFF	TGTGCCATAGGGTCGGCTAGCGGGGTGAATGAGCAGTTCTTC
TRBV30	.	TRBJ2-2	14	TRBD2	CACRAGGPAGELFF	TGTGCCTGTAGGGCGGGAGGGCCCGCCGGGGAGCTGTTTTTT
TRBV28	.	TRBJ2-2	14	.	CASLGLANTGELFF	TGTGCCAGCTTGGGACTTGCGAACACCGGGGAGCTGTTTTTT
TRBV13	.	TRBJ2-2	15	.	CASSFYREGTGELFF	TGTGCCAGCAGCTTCTACAGGGAGGGGACCGGGGAGCTGTTTTTT
TRBV5-1	.	TRBJ1-1	15	.	CASRWTAAMNTEAFF	TGCGCCAGCAGGTGGACAGCCGCAATGAACACTGAAGCTTTCTTT
TRBV5-1	.	TRBJ1-1	12	.	CASIGGNTEAFF	TGCGCCAGCATTGGAGGGAACACTGAAGCTTTCTTT
TRBV27	.	TRBJ2-7	16	.	CASSLSGQNKGYEQYF	TGTGCCAGCAGTTTATCGGGACAAAATAAGGGCTACGAGCAGTACTTC
TRBV29-1	.	TRBJ1-5	15	TRBD1	CSVGGGQGSNQPQHF	TGCAGCGTTGGAGGGGGACAGGGGAGCAATCAGCCCCAGCATTTT
TRBV5-1	.	TRBJ1-1	16	TRBD1	CASSGQGKTMNTEAFF	TGCGCCAGTTCAGGACAGGGAAAGACTATGAACACTGAAGCTTTCTTT
TRBV4-1	.	TRBJ2-1	15	TRBD2	CASSQSASGNNEQFF	TGCGCCAGCAGCCAATCTGCTAGCGGTAACAATGAGCAGTTCTTC
TRBV27	.	TRBJ2-2	14	TRBD2	CASRLGGAGGELFF	TGTGCCAGCAGGCTCGGGGGGGCCGGCGGGGAGCTGTTTTTT
TRBV5-1	.	TRBJ1-1	15	TRBD1	CASSPGDRGNTEAFF	TGCGCCAGCAGCCCAGGGGACAGGGGAAACACTGAAGCTTTCTTT
TRBV11-3	.	TRBJ2-1	13	.	CASSFRQGYEQFF	TGTGCCAGCAGCTTCCGGCAGGGCTATGAGCAGTTCTTC
TRBV10-3	.	TRBJ2-3	14	.	CAISEGRDTDTQYF	TGTGCCATCAGTGAAGGCAGGGACACAGATACGCAGTATTTT
TRBV10-3	.	TRBJ1-2	15	TRBD1	CAISPAGGGGYGYTF	TGTGCCATCAGCCCAGCAGGGGGCGGCGGCTATGGCTACACCTTC
TRBV4-1	few	TRBJ2-5	13	.	CASSPAGTPGQYF	TGCGCCAGCAGCCCAGCCGGGACTCCAGGCCAGTACTTC
TRBV7-8	.	TRBJ1-1	16	.	CASSLVVGRENTEAFF	TGTGCCAGCAGCTTAGTTGTTGGGCGGGAGAACACTGAAGCTTTCTTT